This TCR beta chain stems from a study of T cells in Graves' hyperthyroidism and ophthalmopathy. Overall study results and limits: Most thyroid-expanded clonotypes above 0.001 were also found in blood.

Each diagnosis was grounded in clinical symptoms, serum thyroxine and TRAb, thyroid ultrasound, and orbital computed tomography. As regards this clonotype: The antigen remains undetermined.

Regions amplified from RNA transcripts were the TCR beta CDR3 regions. HTBI primers were the set used in a first-round RT-PCR of the TCR CDR3. TCRdb reprocessed the multiplex PCR reads via MiXCR and lists one record per CDR3 protein. The table has over 500,000 distinct CDR3 sequences, 46% seen once. Looked up from germline, CDR1 is SNHLY and CDR2 is FYNNEI. The CDR3 has 14 residues. Trimming stripped 3 bases from V and 9 bases from J, with 15 bases between. The chain links TRBV2 to TRBJ1-5; D is ambiguous. The receptor was isolated from an adult woman with Graves' disease, either hyperthyroidism or ophthalmopathy (not recorded which). Input material: peripheral blood or thyroid tissue (not recorded which). The CDR3 spells CASSDARGFAPQHF. The CDR3 nucleotides are TGTGCCAGCAGTGATGCACGCGGCTTTGCGCCCCAGCATTTT.